The rows below give T cell receptor beta chains drawn from one sample of a study of Ad26.COV2.S vaccination and SARS-CoV-2 variants. Profiled with immunoSEQ multiplex PCR; TCRdb holds only in-frame clones, not every one. Among approximately 410,000 clones listed, 70% to 90% were seen once. This material consisted of peripheral blood, taken in a trial of Ad26.COV2.S vaccine versus placebo. These receptors all stem from a person between 18 and 65 years old who received the Ad26.COV2.S COVID-19 vaccine or a placebo. Both conserved end residues are part of each CDR3. The D gene is left open where the match is weak. Not every row has a clone size; where given, it reads once, few, many or a size class.

TRBV7-9	TRBD1	.	TRBJ2-1	CASSLGTGVVSYNEQFF	TGTGCCAGCAGCTTAGGGACAGGGGTTGTATCCTACAATGAGCAGTTCTTC
TRBV18	TRBD1	.	TRBJ2-7	CASSRGTGGPYEQYF	TGTGCCAGCTCAAGAGGGACAGGGGGCCCCTACGAGCAGTACTTC
TRBV14	.	.	TRBJ2-3	CASRGAINTDTQYF	TGTGCCAGCAGAGGAGCGATAAACACAGATACGCAGTATTTT
TRBV18	.	.	TRBJ2-7	CASSPPGGSYEQYF	TGTGCCAGCTCACCACCGGGCGGATCCTACGAGCAGTACTTC
TRBV6-5	TRBD2	.	TRBJ2-4	CASGLAGGPKNIQYF	TGTGCCAGCGGACTAGCGGGGGGTCCCAAAAACATTCAGTACTTC
TRBV2	.	.	TRBJ2-7	CASSERQSSEQYF	TGTGCCAGCAGTGAACGACAGTCGAGCGAGCAGTACTTC
TRBV6-1	.	.	TRBJ1-5	CASSDPGPGGNQPQHF	TGTGCCAGCAGTGACCCGGGGCCGGGGGGGAATCAGCCCCAGCATTTT
TRBV5-1	.	.	TRBJ2-1	CASSFEGNYNEQFF	TGCGCCAGCAGCTTTGAGGGTAATTACAATGAGCAGTTCTTC
TRBV6-6	.	.	TRBJ1-1	CASSYSVGAEAFF	TGTGCCAGCAGTTACTCGGTGGGGGCTGAAGCTTTCTTT
TRBV9	TRBD1	.	TRBJ1-2	CASSVRDREYGYTF	TGTGCCAGCAGCGTAAGGGACAGGGAATATGGCTACACCTTC
TRBV18	TRBD1	.	TRBJ2-5	CASSLTHRGWEETQYF	TGTGCCAGCTCACTAACCCACAGGGGATGGGAAGAGACCCAGTACTTC
TRBV4-2	.	.	TRBJ1-4	CASSRANDMGFREKLFF	TGTGCCAGCAGCCGGGCCAACGATATGGGGTTTCGAGAAAAACTGTTTTTT
TRBV27	.	.	TRBJ1-6	CASSFTGGNSPLHF	TGTGCCAGCAGTTTTACAGGAGGTAATTCACCCCTCCACTTT
TRBV13	.	few	TRBJ2-1	CASSLSTRGYNEQFF	TGTGCCAGCAGCTTATCTACACGGGGGTACAATGAGCAGTTCTTC
TRBV28	.	.	TRBJ2-7	CASSFRGPLSHEQYF	TGTGCCAGCAGTTTCCGGGGACCATTGTCTCACGAGCAGTACTTC
TRBV10-1	.	.	TRBJ1-4	CASTPCDTATNEKLFF	TGCGCCAGCACCCCCTGTGACACTGCAACTAATGAAAAACTGTTTTTT